The clone carrying this TCR beta chain was counted many times. This entry belongs to a study of T cells in Graves' hyperthyroidism and ophthalmopathy. This CDR3 contains 14 residues. The germline V gene has CDR1 DFQATT and CDR2 SNEGSKA (reference sequence). The ends were cut back, 0 bases at V and 3 bases at J, with 11 bases in the middle. RNA transcripts served as the template for amplifying TCR beta CDR3 regions. A set of HTBI primers served as the primers for a first-round RT-PCR of the TCR CDR3. One entry per CDR3 protein, called by TCRdb with MiXCR from the multiplex PCR reads. This sample has 450,000 to 700,000 distinct CDR3 sequences; more than 45% occur once, and the top ten carry around 8%. The hyperthyroidism patients had all been newly diagnosed, and their disease duration was under 2 months. Their ages ranged from 18 to 65 years.

This clonotype was obtained from a woman aged 18-35 years with Graves' hyperthyroidism. The chain links TRBV20-1 to TRBJ2-5; D is unclear. The specimen sequenced was peripheral blood or thyroid tissue (not recorded which). CDR3 sequence: CSARDLLRKETQYF. CDR3 nucleotide sequence: TGCAGTGCTAGAGATCTCTTGCGGAAAGAGACCCAGTACTTC.